This T cell receptor beta chain was sequenced for a study of blood T cell repertoires in COVID-19. Whole-study context: PBMCs, B-cell-depleted T cells, or T cells were the source of the cDNA or gDNA that made up the material.

This table comes from immunoSEQ multiplex PCR, and its TCRdb copy is limited to in-frame clones, with some not included. The data contain more than 200,000 clones, approximately 86% of them singletons. The CDR3 is 17 residues long. V gave up 4 bases and J gave up 6 bases; unmatched junction bases: 13. Germline CDR1 reads SGDLS; CDR2 reads YYNGEE. The sample consisted of peripheral blood. V usage is TRBV9 and J usage is TRBJ1-2; 12 nucleotides match TRBD1. The receptor comes from a man aged 25 to 45 with active or convalescent COVID-19. CDR3 loop: CASSPRDRGPWRDGYTF. CDR3 nucleotide sequence: TGTGCCAGCAGCCCACGGGACAGGGGGCCCTGGAGGGATGGCTACACCTTC.